The clone carrying this TCR beta chain was picked up many times. As yet, its antigen is unknown. Read sequence stops 3 residues before the CDR3 end, and the germline J gene provides the missing end. The data belong to a study of T cell clonality in common variable immunodeficiency. Study-level findings and limits: CVID subjects showed higher TCRbeta clonality than healthy controls. Reportedly, TCR beta sequences from common variable immunodeficiency showed fewer deletions and N-nucleotide insertions.

Germline CDR1 LNHDA, CDR2 SQIVND (reference sequence). The CDR3 has 18 residues. The ends lost 2 bases at V and 7 bases at J; junction bases unmatched: 13. Clones were sequenced by immunoSEQ multiplex PCR, and TCRdb holds only the in-frame ones, with some missing. Captured here are about 52,000 clones, none seen once; the top ten comprise roughly 1.8%. Each donor provided about 5 to 9 ml of heparinized whole blood. The TCR comes from a person between 18 and 70 years old in good health. The sequencing input was peripheral blood mononuclear cells. This chain connects TRBV19 to TRBJ2-2, with 10 positions matching TRBD2. The CDR3 DNA, read in part, is TGTGCCAGTAGTATAATGTCTCTAGCGGGAGTTAGGAGCGGGGAG. Protein sequence: CASSIMSLAGVRSGE. The full CDR3 sequence reads CASSIMSLAGVRSGELFF. The full variable domain, completed using reference TRBV19 and TRBJ2-2, is DGGITQSPKYLFRKEGQNVTLSCEQNLNHDAMYWYRQDPGQGLRLIYYSQIVNDFQKGDIAEGYSVSREKKESFPLTVTSAQKNPTAFYLCASSIMSLAGVRSGELFFGEGSRLTVL.